This entry lists 9 T cell receptor beta chains sequenced from one sample in a study of patients and donors after allogeneic stem cell transplantation. TCRdb re-analysed the RT-PCR reads in MiXCR, keeping a single row per CDR3 protein. Here the sample spans approximately 150,000 distinct CDR3 sequences, 37% being singletons. What was sequenced was blood, either unsorted or a sorted T cell fraction (not recorded which). These receptors all come from a human donor who was either an allogeneic HSCT recipient or a stem cell or donor lymphocyte infusion donor (not recorded which). It is not recorded whose cells these are; they may come from a transplant donor.

In the case of this clonotype: It is likely a read error, because the conserved phenylalanine at the end of the CDR3 is missing. No DNA is shown, since the ends of the CDR3 on it are uncertain; the CDR3 is the one TCRdb lists. The chain couples TRBV12-5 to TRBJ1-5; no check of the table's D call, TRBD1, against the DNA was made. Germline V lookup: CDR1 LGHNT, CDR2 FRNRAP. The CDR3 sequence runs 13 residues, both termini included. CDR3 protein: CASGLPQGDGGLI.

This clonotype has just a few counts. The chain recombines TRBV5-6 with TRBJ1-1, with a possible D match to TRBD1 (5 bases). Trimming pared 3 bases from V and 0 bases from J, leaving 9 bases between. The CDR3 extends over 14 amino acids. The germline CDR1 and CDR2 sequences are SGHDT and YYEEEE. CDR3 region: CASSWGYMNTEAFF. CDR3 in DNA: TGTGCCAGCAGCTGGGGGTACATGAACACTGAAGCTTTCTTT.

The chain carries TRBV11-2 and TRBJ2-1, with D unclear. CDR3 length: 13 residues. Trimming stripped 3 bases from V and 6 bases from J, with 9 bases between. Germline V lookup: CDR1 SGHAT, CDR2 FQNNGV. CDR3 protein: CASSLSWVNEQFF. CDR3 nucleotides: TGTGCCAGCAGCTTGAGCTGGGTCAATGAGCAGTTCTTC.

The V call is TRBV7-2, the J call TRBJ2-2, with D possibly matching TRBD1 (6 bases). Trimming stripped 1 base from V and 6 bases from J, with 9 bases between. Per germline, CDR1 SGHTA and CDR2 FQGNSA. The CDR3 has 14 amino acids. The DNA of the CDR3 is TGTGCCAGCAGCTTAGTAGAGGGGGCCGGGGAGCTGTTTTTT. As protein: CASSLVEGAGELFF.

Only a few counts were recorded for this clonotype. The genes are TRBV6-6 and TRBJ2-2; D perhaps matches TRBD2 (5 bases). V gave up 6 bases and J gave up 3 bases, with 14 bases separating them. The CDR3 sequence is 15 residues long. CDR1 is MNHNY, CDR2 SVGAGI, per germline (reference sequence). CDR3 loop: CASSLLVAYTGELFF. CDR3 nucleotide sequence: TGTGCCAGCAGCCTACTAGTGGCCTACACCGGGGAGCTGTTTTTT.

Only a few counts were recorded for this clonotype. This rearrangement joins TRBV20-1 to TRBJ1-6; 10 bases line up with TRBD1. This CDR3 region has 15 residues. The germline V gene encodes CDR1 DFQATT and CDR2 SNEGSKA (reference sequence). V dropped 5 bases and J dropped 7; count of bases not matched to a gene: 8. CDR3 in amino acids: CSARPWGQGNSPLHF. The CDR3 bases are TGCAGTGCTCGACCCTGGGGACAGGGGAATTCACCCCTCCACTTT.

This clonotype appeared a few times. This chain joins TRBV7-2 and TRBJ1-1; D gene ambiguous. The CDR3 covers 15 residues. CDR1 and CDR2 from the germline V gene are SGHTA and FQGNSA. V lost 5 bases and J lost 0, with 13 bases in between. The CDR3 loop is CASSLTRWMNTEAFF. The CDR3, as DNA: TGTGCCAGCAGCCTAACACGATGGATGAACACTGAAGCTTTCTTT. Drawing the rest from reference TRBV7-2 and TRBJ1-1, the complete variable domain is GAGVSQSPSNKVTEKGKDVELRCDPISGHTALYWYRQSLGQGLEFLIYFQGNSAPDKSGLPSDRFSAERTGGSVSTLTIQRTQQEDSAVYLCASSLTRWMNTEAFFGQGTRLTVV.

This clonotype occurred a few times. The chain couples TRBV4-2 to TRBJ1-1, with 7 bases fitting TRBD1. Germline trimming cut 4 bases from V and 5 bases from J; bases unmatched to any gene: 4. Germline values: CDR1 LGHNA, CDR2 YNFKEQ. The CDR3 totals 13 residues. DNA of the CDR3: TGTGCCAGCAGCCGACAGGGAGAGACTGAAGCTTTCTTT. The encoded protein is CASSRQGETEAFF.

The chain recombines TRBV12-3 or TRBV12-4 with TRBJ2-1, with TRBD2 matching over 10 bases. This CDR3 spans 16 amino acids. J was trimmed by 5 bases and V by 6 bases; bases with no gene match: 10. CDR3 sequence reads: CASRTHSGGRNNEQFF. In DNA form, the CDR3 reads TGTGCCAGCAGAACCCATAGCGGGGGGAGAAACAATGAGCAGTTCTTC.